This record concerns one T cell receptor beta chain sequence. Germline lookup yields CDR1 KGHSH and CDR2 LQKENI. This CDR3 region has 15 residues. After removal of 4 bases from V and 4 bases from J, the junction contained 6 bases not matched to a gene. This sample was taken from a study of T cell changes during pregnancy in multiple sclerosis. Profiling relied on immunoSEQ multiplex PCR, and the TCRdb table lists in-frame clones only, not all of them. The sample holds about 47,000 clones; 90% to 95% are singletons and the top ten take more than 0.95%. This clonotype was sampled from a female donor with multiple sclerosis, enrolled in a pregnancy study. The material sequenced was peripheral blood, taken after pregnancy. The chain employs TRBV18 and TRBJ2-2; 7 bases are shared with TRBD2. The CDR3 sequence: CASSRSGTSTGELFF. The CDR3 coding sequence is TGTGCCAGCTCACGGAGCGGGACTTCCACCGGGGAGCTGTTTTTT.